The 32 T cell receptor beta chains presented below share a single source sample, sequenced in a study of CD8+ T cells in alopecia areata. Once RNA had been extracted, it was reverse transcribed into cDNA to act as the sequencing template. Here immunoSEQ multiplex PCR was the method, and the copy in TCRdb shows in-frame clones only, minus some. Altogether approximately 140,000 clones are present, more than 45% being singletons, with the ten largest covering about 6.3%. Sequenced input: CD4+ T cells sorted from blood. These receptors all stem from a human donor with alopecia areata.

This chain uses TRBV7-2 with TRBJ2-3; TRBD1 matches at 8 bases. Germline V gene data show CDR1 as SGHTA and CDR2 as FQGNSA. The V and J ends lost 5 bases and 0 bases, in that order; junction bases with no gene match: 4. This CDR3 is built from 15 residues. This chain's CDR3 is CASSADRESTDTQYF. Written as DNA, the CDR3 is TGTGCCAGCAGCGCGGACAGGGAGAGCACAGATACGCAGTATTTT.

This chain uses TRBV27 with TRBJ2-1; 13 bases line up with TRBD2. The CDR3 extends over 17 amino acids. With V trimmed by 5 bases and J by 5 bases, 9 bases remained unmatched. The germline V gene encodes CDR1 MNHEY and CDR2 SMNVEV (reference sequence). CDR3 amino acids: CASSPRLAGGVHNEQFF. The CDR3 nucleotides are TGTGCCAGCAGTCCACGACTAGCGGGAGGCGTGCACAATGAGCAGTTCTTC.

The V call is TRBV29-1, the J call TRBJ2-4; 10 nucleotides align to TRBD2. This CDR3 is 14 amino acids long. The germline V gene has CDR1 SQVTM and CDR2 ANQGSEA. Trimming took 4 bases from V and 3 from J; bases not matched to a gene: 3. The CDR3 DNA reads as TGCAGCGTTGTTTTAGCGGGAGGCAAAAACATTCAGTACTTC. It encodes CSVVLAGGKNIQYF.

The chain joins TRBV28 to TRBJ2-1, with a possible D match to TRBD2 (5 bases). The CDR3 runs 15 residues. V was clipped by 2 bases and J by 0 bases, with 8 bases between them. Germline loops: CDR1 MDHEN, CDR2 SYDVKM. CDR3 nucleotide sequence: TGTGCCAGCAGTTTACAAGGGAGCTCCTACAATGAGCAGTTCTTC. Translation: CASSLQGSSYNEQFF.

This sequence joins TRBV28 and TRBJ1-2, with D possibly TRBD1 on 5 matching bases. This CDR3 is built from 14 residues. Trimming stripped 5 bases from V and 5 bases from J, with 15 bases between. Germline V gene lookup returns CDR1 MDHEN and CDR2 SYDVKM. CDR3 loop: CASSLAGRLYGYTF. In DNA, the CDR3 is TGTGCCAGCAGTCTGGCGGGACGGCTATATGGCTACACCTTC.

This clone has just a few counts. This chain uses TRBV19 with TRBJ2-1; D unclear. With 5 bases removed from V and 5 bases from J, the gap between germline ends came to 7 bases. The CDR3 spans 12 residues. Per the germline V gene, CDR1 is LNHDA and CDR2 is SQIVND (reference sequence). CDR3 region: CASSPTDNEQFF. CDR3 DNA: TGTGCCAGTAGTCCAACTGACAATGAGCAGTTCTTC. Filled out from reference TRBV19 and TRBJ2-1, the complete variable domain reads DGGITQSPKYLFRKEGQNVTLSCEQNLNHDAMYWYRQDPGQGLRLIYYSQIVNDFQKGDIAEGYSVSREKKESFPLTVTSAQKNPTAFYLCASSPTDNEQFFGPGTRLTVL.

The chain employs TRBV2 and TRBJ1-1; D gene ambiguous. Trimming removed 6 bases at V and 0 bases at J, with 11 bases between. The germline CDR1 and CDR2 sequences are SNHLY and FYNNEI. This CDR3 is built from 14 residues. This CDR3 reads CASSLRKLNTEAFF. The CDR3 DNA follows: TGTGCCAGCAGCCTCCGGAAGTTGAACACTGAAGCTTTCTTT. The complete variable domain, with remaining parts taken from reference TRBV2 and TRBJ1-1, reads EPEVTQTPSHQVTQMGQEVILRCVPISNHLYFYWYRQILGQKVEFLVSFYNNEISEKSEIFDDQFSVERPDGSNFTLKIRSTKLEDSAMYFCASSLRKLNTEAFFGQGTRLTVV.

The sample holds a few counts of this clone. The chain is built from TRBV4-1 and TRBJ2-7; D ambiguous. This CDR3 contains 16 residues. Germline loops: CDR1 MGHRA, CDR2 YSYEKL. V was clipped by 0 bases and J by 9 bases, with 21 bases between them. The CDR3 DNA sequence: TGCGCCAGCAGCCAAGAAAACGCGGACCTCTCTACGAGGCAGTACTTC. It specifies CASSQENADLSTRQYF.

This clone was observed a handful of times. The J gene is TRBJ1-2, the V gene TRBV29-1, with D unclear. CDR1 and CDR2 (germline): SQVTM, ANQGSEA. Trimming took off 6 bases at V and 5 bases at J, with 13 bases between the two ends. The CDR3 contains 12 residues. In DNA form, the CDR3 reads TGCAGCGTGACGGACTCACCTTATGGCTACACCTTC. Its protein product is CSVTDSPYGYTF. Based on the CDR3 plus reference TRBV29-1 and TRBJ1-2, the full variable domain is SAVISQKPSRDICQRGTSLTIQCQVDSQVTMMFWYRQQPGQSLTLIATANQGSEATYESGFVIDKFPISRPNLTFSTLTVSNMSPEDSSIYLCSVTDSPYGYTFGSGTRLTVV.

The V and J genes are TRBV5-1 and TRBJ2-7, with 12 bases lining up with TRBD2. The CDR3 is 15 residues long. With V trimmed by 4 bases and J by 7 bases, 9 bases remained unmatched. Germline V gene lookup returns CDR1 SGHRS and CDR2 YFSETQ. CDR3 amino acids: CASSTILAGGGEQYF. The DNA for the CDR3 is TGCGCCAGCAGCACCATACTAGCGGGAGGAGGTGAGCAGTACTTC.

The chain recombines TRBV5-4 with TRBJ2-5, with D tentatively TRBD1 (6 bases). Germline assignment: CDR1 SGHNT and CDR2 YYREEE (reference sequence). This CDR3 contains 15 residues. Between the trimmed V and J ends, which lost 2 bases and 5 bases, there was a span of 16 bases. The CDR3 DNA reads TGTGCCAGCAGCTTAGAGGTCGCAGGGGTCGAGACCCAGTACTTC. This sequence encodes CASSLEVAGVETQYF.

This chain uses TRBV6-1 with TRBJ2-7; 11 bases fit TRBD2. Germline CDR1 MNHNS, CDR2 SASEGT. Trimming at V came to 6 bases and at J to 7 bases, leaving 11 bases not matched to a gene. The CDR3 runs to 15 residues. The CDR3 nucleotides are TGTGCCAGCAGCCGAACCCGACTAGCGGGACGGGAGCAGTACTTC. This translates into CASSRTRLAGREQYF.

The V gene is TRBV29-1, the J gene TRBJ1-2, with D maybe TRBD1 (5 bases). CDR1 is SQVTM, CDR2 ANQGSEA, per germline. Trimming pared 4 bases from V and 8 bases from J, leaving 17 bases between. This CDR3 is 13 amino acids long. The CDR3 coding sequence is TGCAGCGTTGGGATGCGGCAGGGCGACGGCTACACCTTC. As protein: CSVGMRQGDGYTF.

This clone was counted only a few times. V and J are TRBV5-1 and TRBJ1-5, with D hard to call. With 4 bases removed from V and 11 bases from J, the gap between germline ends came to 4 bases. The germline gives CDR1 SGHRS, CDR2 YFSETQ. The CDR3 spans 9 residues. The CDR3 region has the DNA TGCGCCAGCAGCCCCACCCAGCATTTT. It specifies CASSPTQHF.

V gene TRBV2 combines with J gene TRBJ2-4; D not resolved. Germline CDR1 and CDR2: SNHLY and FYNNEI. This CDR3 region has 11 residues. V was pared by 8 bases and J by 11 bases, with 13 bases between. CDR3: CASGSLSVQYF. The CDR3 DNA reads TGTGCCAGCGGTTCCCTCAGCGTTCAGTACTTC.

This clone came up a few times. This chain connects TRBV19 to TRBJ2-7; 8 bases agree with TRBD1. Germline V gene lookup returns CDR1 LNHDA and CDR2 SQIVND (reference sequence). V lost 9 bases and J lost 5; bases outside the gene matches: 12. The CDR3 length is 14 residues. CDR3 residues: CASFRTGTIDEQYF. The DNA of the CDR3 is TGTGCCAGCTTCCGGACAGGGACGATTGACGAGCAGTACTTC.

The J gene is TRBJ1-2, the V gene TRBV2; D gene unclear. CDR3 length equals 13 residues. V dropped 8 bases and J dropped 7 bases, with 17 bases sitting between them. From germline, CDR1 is SNHLY and CDR2 FYNNEI. The DNA of the CDR3 is TGTGCCAGCGTAGGTTCACTCGCGTTTGGCTACACCTTC. Translation: CASVGSLAFGYTF.

This clone has just a few counts. This sequence joins TRBV29-1 and TRBJ2-7; TRBD2 agrees at 9 bases. Germline loops: CDR1 SQVTM, CDR2 ANQGSEA. Germline trimming cut 7 bases from V and 6 bases from J; bases unmatched to any gene: 13. CDR3 length: 14 residues. DNA of the CDR3: TGCAGCGCCGCTCCCCGGCTAGCGGGAATCGAGCAGTACTTC. It translates to CSAAPRLAGIEQYF.

The genes are TRBV11-2 and TRBJ2-1, with 7 bases identical to TRBD1. V shed 6 bases, J shed 0 bases, and the junction held 8 bases outside the gene matches. CDR1 is SGHAT and CDR2 is FQNNGV in the germline V gene. The CDR3 is 16 amino acids. For the CDR3, the DNA is TGTGCCAGCAGACGCTCAGGGGACAGCTCCTACAATGAGCAGTTCTTC. Protein: CASRRSGDSSYNEQFF. Variable domain in full (rest from reference TRBV11-2 and TRBJ2-1): EAGVAQSPRYKIIEKRQSVAFWCNPISGHATLYWYQQILGQGPKLLIQFQNNGVVDDSQLPKDRFSAERLKGVDSTLKIQPAKLEDSAVYLCASRRSGDSSYNEQFFGPGTRLTVL.

The rearrangement joins TRBV29-1 to TRBJ1-2; no clear D gene. V lost 0 bases to trimming and J lost 0 bases, with 17 bases between them. CDR1 SQVTM and CDR2 ANQGSEA come from the germline V gene. The CDR3 extends over 17 amino acids. The CDR3 nucleotides are TGCAGCGTTGAAGATCGGGGTGGGAGTGGAGCTAACTATGGCTACACCTTC. Translated, it gives CSVEDRGGSGANYGYTF.

V gene TRBV29-1 combines with J gene TRBJ2-3; TRBD2 might be the D (5 bases). Looked up from germline, CDR1 is SQVTM and CDR2 is ANQGSEA. This CDR3 contains 12 residues. With 1 base removed from V and 4 bases from J, the gap between germline ends came to 6 bases. CDR3 coding DNA: TGCAGCGTTGAAGTCGGGGCAGATACGCAGTATTTT. Translating it yields CSVEVGADTQYF.

The rearrangement uses TRBV29-1 and TRBJ2-6; TRBD1 is a possible D gene (5 bases). Germline loops: CDR1 SQVTM, CDR2 ANQGSEA. Trimming shortened V by 4 bases and J by 0 bases, and 10 bases separated the two germline ends. The CDR3 spans 15 residues. This CDR3 is CSVGRQGSGANVLTF. DNA of the CDR3: TGCAGCGTTGGTCGGCAGGGCTCTGGGGCCAACGTCCTGACTTTC.

CDR3 sequence (DNA): TGCGCCAGCAGCCAGAGGACTAGCGCCGCGAGCTCCTACAATGAGCAGTTCTTC. Its protein is CASSQRTSAASSYNEQFF. The rearrangement uses TRBV4-1 and TRBJ2-1; 9 bases are a match to TRBD2. The junction had 9 bases not matched to a gene; V was cut back by 3 bases and J by 0 bases. The CDR3 sequence is 18 residues long. The germline CDR1 and CDR2 sequences are MGHRA and YSYEKL.

The chain uses TRBV6-1 and TRBJ2-7; TRBD2 is a possible D gene (5 bases). The V gene's germline CDR1 is MNHNS and CDR2 SASEGT. The CDR3 is made up of 15 amino acids. Trimming stripped 6 bases from V and 3 bases from J, with 18 bases between. The CDR3 sequence: CASSLRLDWYYEQYF. DNA of the CDR3: TGTGCCAGCAGCCTACGGCTGGACTGGTACTACGAGCAGTACTTC.

The chain links TRBV4-1 to TRBJ1-4, with unresolved D. There are 15 residues in the CDR3. Germline V gene sequence: CDR1 MGHRA, CDR2 YSYEKL. V was shortened by 1 base and J by 3 bases, with 9 bases between the two germline ends. The CDR3 DNA sequence: TGCGCCAGCAGCCAAGGATCGGGAGCTAATGAAAAACTGTTTTTT. Residues: CASSQGSGANEKLFF.

The V call is TRBV6-5, the J call TRBJ2-1; no reliable D call. This CDR3 has 15 amino acids. Trimming left V 5 bases short and J 5 bases short, with 16 bases between. In germline, CDR1 is MNHEY, CDR2 SVGAGI. The CDR3 coding sequence is TGTGCCAGCAGTACCTGGTTTACTCCCCACAATGAGCAGTTCTTC. Amino acids: CASSTWFTPHNEQFF.

The chain is built from TRBV30 and TRBJ2-5; tentative D call: TRBD1 (6 bases). V lost 6 bases and J 5 bases, leaving 13 bases between the germline ends. The CDR3 runs 12 residues. Germline values: CDR1 GTSNPN, CDR2 SVGIG (reference sequence). The chain's CDR3 is CACNRAVETQYF. The CDR3 DNA is TGTGCCTGTAACAGGGCCGTTGAGACCCAGTACTTC.

The chain is built from TRBV18 and TRBJ2-7; a possible D gene is TRBD1 (6 bases). V was cut by 2 bases and J by 1 base, with 9 bases left in between. The CDR3 is made up of 14 amino acids. The V gene's germline CDR1 is KGHSH and CDR2 LQKENI. CDR3 nucleotides: TGTGCCAGCTCACCAGGAACAGGGTCCTACGAGCAGTACTTC. Translation gives CASSPGTGSYEQYF.

This clone was counted between two and nine times. The chain couples TRBV10-3 to TRBJ2-7, with D maybe TRBD1 (6 bases). From germline, CDR1 is ENHRY and CDR2 SYGVKD. This CDR3 spans 14 amino acids. V was pared by 3 bases and J by 1 base, with 10 bases between. The CDR3 nucleotides read TGTGCCATCAGTGACCAAGGACAGTCCTACGAGCAGTACTTC. Its translation: CAISDQGQSYEQYF.

This clone has a handful of counts. The V call is TRBV19, the J call TRBJ2-2, with TRBD1 matching over 7 bases. The length of the CDR3 is 15 residues. V trimming: 6 bases; J trimming: 3 bases; junction bases outside the gene matches: 7. The V gene's germline CDR1 is LNHDA and CDR2 SQIVND (reference sequence). The CDR3 coding sequence is TGTGCCAGTAGCCCGGGACAGCGATACACCGGGGAGCTGTTTTTT. Residues: CASSPGQRYTGELFF.

In this sample, this clone turned up a few times. This sequence joins TRBV5-1 and TRBJ1-2; D gene unclear. The CDR3 spans 14 residues. The V end lost 4 bases, the J end lost 1 base, and 11 bases lay between the germline ends. Looked up from germline, CDR1 is SGHRS and CDR2 is YFSETQ. The CDR3: CASSTGGSNYGYTF. The CDR3 nucleotides read TGCGCCAGCAGCACCGGAGGGAGTAACTATGGCTACACCTTC.

The chain combines TRBV5-4 with TRBJ2-6; D might be TRBD1 (5 bases). The CDR3 loop spans 15 amino acids. CDR1 SGHNT and CDR2 YYREEE come from the germline V gene (reference sequence). Between the trimmed V and J ends, which lost 0 bases and 2 bases, there was a span of 6 bases. The CDR3 nucleotides are TGTGCCAGCAGCTTGGAGGGGCCTGGGGCCAACGTCCTGACTTTC. Its protein is CASSLEGPGANVLTF.